This T cell receptor beta chain stems from a study of human T cells and chemical hapten exposure. The time point here: patch test 3, about 24 weeks after DPC sensitization. Treatment defined: therapeutic diphenylcyclopropenone sensitization with weekly scalp DPC. Donation of samples came from alopecia patients who were 18 to 70 years old and suitable for DPC. This clonotype was counted at least ten times. TCRdb redid the calling of the RACE reads with MiXCR, one entry per CDR3 protein. The table has about 84,000 distinct CDR3 sequences, 9.5% to 14% seen once; the top ten hold around 3.7%. The source was whole blood, collected in connection with sensitization to the hapten diphenylcyclopropenone (DPC). The sequence was obtained from a woman in her 50s with alopecia areata. Some clones in this sample may be carry-over from other donors' samples.

The CDR3 protein is CASSEIVTPYGYTF. The CDR3 DNA is TGTGCCAGCAGTGAAATTGTAACGCCCTATGGCTACACCTTC. This chain links TRBV25-1 with TRBJ1-2; D unclear. V lost 2 bases and J lost 4, with 11 bases in between. Germline loops: CDR1 MGHDK, CDR2 SYGVNS. This CDR3 region has 14 residues.